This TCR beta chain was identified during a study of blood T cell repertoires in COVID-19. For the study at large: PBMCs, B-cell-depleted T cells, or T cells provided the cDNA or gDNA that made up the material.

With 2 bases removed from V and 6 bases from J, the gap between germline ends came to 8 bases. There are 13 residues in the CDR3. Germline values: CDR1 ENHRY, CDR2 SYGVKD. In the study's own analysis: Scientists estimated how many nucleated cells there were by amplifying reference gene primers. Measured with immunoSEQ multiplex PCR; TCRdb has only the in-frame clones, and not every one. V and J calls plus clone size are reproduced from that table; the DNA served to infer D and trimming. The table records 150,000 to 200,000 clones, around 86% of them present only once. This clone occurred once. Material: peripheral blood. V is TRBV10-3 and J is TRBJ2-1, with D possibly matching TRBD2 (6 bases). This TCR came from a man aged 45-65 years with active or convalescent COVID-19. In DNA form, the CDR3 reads TGTGCCATCAGTGAGGGGGGGTTCAATGAGCAGTTCTTC. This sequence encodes CAISEGGFNEQFF.